The 5 T cell receptor beta chains in this list originate from one sample, sequenced in a study of identical twins. TCRdb processed the 5' RACE reads anew with MiXCR; each CDR3 protein has one entry. Of about 250,000 distinct CDR3 sequences listed, 7.5% were seen once; the top ten hold around 5%. The sample was also reused in another study, on yellow fever vaccine responses in identical twins.

Sample: CD8+ T cells sorted from blood. These TCRs come from a young woman in good health.

This rearrangement joins TRBV9 to TRBJ2-1, with unresolved D. CDR3 length: 15 amino acids. Trimming pared 0 bases from V and 0 bases from J, leaving 7 bases between. Germline assignment: CDR1 SGDLS and CDR2 YYNGEE. The CDR3 is CASSVEPDSYNEQFF. The CDR3 coding sequence is TGTGCCAGCAGCGTAGAACCTGACTCCTACAATGAGCAGTTCTTC.

This clonotype was observed a few times. The rearrangement uses TRBV2 and TRBJ1-2; perhaps TRBD1 as D (5 bases). This CDR3 has 15 amino acids. V was trimmed by 4 bases and J by 5 bases, leaving 17 bases between them. Germline-derived CDR1 and CDR2 are SNHLY and FYNNEI. The DNA for the CDR3 is TGTGCCAGCAGTGCCCTGGGACTAGATGGGTATGGCTACACCTTC. As protein: CASSALGLDGYGYTF.

V is TRBV5-1 and J is TRBJ2-5, with D perhaps assigned TRBD1 or TRBD2 (5 bases each). Trimming removed 1 base at V and 3 bases at J, with 28 bases between. The CDR3 runs 20 residues. The germline CDR1 and CDR2 sequences are SGHRS and YFSETQ. In nucleotides, the CDR3 is TGCGCCAGCAGCTTGTTCCAGGGTGGTACGTTTGTAGGGAGCAAAGAGACCCAGTACTTC. Its translation: CASSLFQGGTFVGSKETQYF.

The rearrangement uses TRBV25-1 and TRBJ2-3; TRBD1 might be the D (5 bases). Trimming shortened V by 6 bases and J by 4 bases, and 17 bases separated the two germline ends. The CDR3 length is 15 residues. Per the germline V gene, CDR1 is MGHDK and CDR2 is SYGVNS. CDR3 protein: CASREGARSADTQYF. The DNA for the CDR3 is TGTGCCAGCAGAGAAGGGGCCCGGAGTGCAGATACGCAGTATTTT.

This clonotype was found many times. The chain couples TRBV3-1 to TRBJ2-1; possible D gene TRBD1, 6 bases. This CDR3 contains 15 residues. Looked up from germline, CDR1 is LGHDT and CDR2 is YNNKEL (reference sequence). V lost 5 bases to trimming and J lost 3 bases, with 14 bases between them. The CDR3 spells CASSRTDRFYNEQFF. For the CDR3, the DNA is TGTGCCAGCAGCAGGACGGACAGATTCTACAATGAGCAGTTCTTC.